A single sample gave rise to the 15 T cell receptor beta chains below, sequenced in a study of T cell responses to AZD1222 COVID-19 vaccine. Clones were read by immunoSEQ multiplex PCR, and TCRdb kept only the in-frame ones, dropping some. In the table there are around 260,000 clones, 93% of which are singletons. The specimen comprised peripheral blood, sampled on day 0 of AZD1222 vaccination. The receptors come from an adult in good health.

V usage is TRBV9 and J usage is TRBJ1-2; D might be TRBD1 (5 bases). The CDR3 covers 14 residues. The V gene lost 5 bases and the J gene lost 8 bases, with 19 bases spanning the gap. In germline, CDR1 is SGDLS, CDR2 YYNGEE. The CDR3 is CASSRNRFRTGYTF. The CDR3 DNA reads TGTGCCAGCAGTCGGAACAGGTTCCGTACAGGCTACACCTTC. The variable domain in full, completed from reference TRBV9 and TRBJ1-2, reads DSGVTQTPKHLITATGQRVTLRCSPRSGDLSVYWYQQSLDQGLQFLIQYYNGEERAKGNILERFSAQQFPDLHSELNLSSLELGDSALYFCASSRNRFRTGYTFGSGTRLTVV.

The chain joins TRBV13 to TRBJ2-7, with 7 positions matching TRBD1. The CDR3 runs to 14 residues. V lost 4 bases, J lost 4 bases, and 7 bases stayed unmatched. The germline CDR1 and CDR2 sequences are PRHDT and FYEKMQ (reference sequence). The CDR3 DNA reads TGTGCCAGCAGCTGGGGACAGTTAAGGTACGAGCAGTACTTC. Translation: CASSWGQLRYEQYF.

A single count supports this clone. V is TRBV7-9 and J is TRBJ2-7, with D tentatively TRBD2 (5 bases). The CDR3 is 13 amino acids. CDR1 is SEHNR and CDR2 is FQNEAQ in the germline V gene (reference sequence). The ends were cut back, 5 bases at V and 3 bases at J, with 11 bases in the middle. Here the CDR3 reads CASSLGRDYEQYF. In nucleotides, the CDR3 is TGTGCCAGCAGCCTTGGTCGGGACTACGAGCAGTACTTC.

The chain joins TRBV7-9 to TRBJ1-6, with D possibly being TRBD1 (5 bases). The germline V gene has CDR1 SEHNR and CDR2 FQNEAQ (reference sequence). The V gene lost 5 bases and the J gene lost 14 bases, with 10 bases spanning the gap. The CDR3 is 11 residues long. This CDR3 reads CASSNEGALHF. DNA for the CDR3: TGTGCCAGCAGCAACGAAGGGGCCCTCCACTTT.

V gene TRBV7-2 combines with J gene TRBJ2-2; no clear D gene. CDR1 SGHTA and CDR2 FQGNSA come from the germline V gene. Trimming left V 2 bases short and J 6 bases short, with 13 bases between. The CDR3 length is 15 residues. CDR3 residues: CASSLTTSQAGELFF. CDR3 nucleotides: TGTGCCAGCAGCTTAACCACGAGTCAGGCCGGGGAGCTGTTTTTT.

The chain employs TRBV18 and TRBJ1-5; 10 bases are shared with TRBD1. V was pared by 4 bases and J by 4 bases, with 7 bases of the junction left unmatched. Germline V gene data show CDR1 as KGHSH and CDR2 as LQKENI. This CDR3 has 16 amino acids. CDR3 loop: CASSQTSGQGNQPQHF. CDR3 nucleotides: TGTGCCAGCTCACAAACTTCGGGACAGGGGAATCAGCCCCAGCATTTT.

The chain carries TRBV28 and TRBJ2-1, with TRBD1 matching 10 bases. CDR3 length: 17 residues. Germline V gives CDR1 MDHEN, CDR2 SYDVKM. J lost 4 bases, V lost 6 bases, and 12 bases had no gene match. CDR3 protein: CASRKGQGPFMYNEQFF. The CDR3 region has the DNA TGTGCCAGCAGAAAGGGACAGGGGCCGTTCATGTACAATGAGCAGTTCTTC.

This chain joins TRBV3-1 (or the pseudogene TRBV3-2) and TRBJ1-1, with D maybe TRBD1 (5 bases). Germline lookup yields CDR1 LGHDT and CDR2 YNNKEL (reference sequence). V was trimmed by 0 bases and J by 11 bases, leaving 10 bases between them. The CDR3 sequence is 12 residues long. The CDR3 coding sequence is TGTGCCAGCAGCCAAGATCGGGGCGCGGCTTTCTTT. Protein: CASSQDRGAAFF.

The rearrangement uses TRBV12-3 or TRBV12-4 and TRBJ2-2, with 7 bases aligning to TRBD1. The CDR3 is 13 amino acids. V lost 6 bases to trimming and J lost 5 bases; unmatched junction nucleotides: 3. The CDR3 coding sequence is TGTGCCAGCAGGACAGGGTTTACCGGGGAGCTGTTTTTT. Encoded protein: CASRTGFTGELFF.

The chain couples TRBV6-5 to TRBJ1-6; D is possibly TRBD1 (5 bases). The V gene lost 8 bases and the J gene lost 8 bases, with 10 bases spanning the gap. CDR3 length: 12 amino acids. CDR1 is MNHEY, CDR2 SVGAGI, per germline. The CDR3, as DNA: TGTGCCAGCCGGGACGGCTATTCACCCCTCCACTTT. Translating it yields CASRDGYSPLHF.

The chain is built from TRBV5-1 and TRBJ1-5; D gene unclear. Deletions cut 7 bases from V and 13 bases from J, with 9 bases between. The germline gives CDR1 SGHRS, CDR2 YFSETQ. The CDR3 length is 9 residues. The CDR3 reads CASRKGQHF. The CDR3 DNA sequence: TGCGCCAGCCGTAAGGGACAGCATTTT.

V gene TRBV19 combines with J gene TRBJ2-7; 12 bases match TRBD2. The CDR3 extends over 14 amino acids. The germline CDR1 and CDR2 sequences are LNHDA and SQIVND (reference sequence). V trimming: 9 bases; J trimming: 5 bases; junction bases outside the gene matches: 8. The CDR3 here is CASRMASGGDEQYF. In nucleotides, the CDR3 is TGTGCCAGCCGGATGGCTAGCGGGGGGGACGAGCAGTACTTC.

The gene calls are TRBV18 and TRBJ2-4, with D possibly TRBD1 on 6 matching bases. The CDR3 is made up of 13 amino acids. From germline, CDR1 is KGHSH and CDR2 LQKENI. The germline V and J ends were trimmed by 4 bases and 6 bases, with 10 bases remaining between them. The CDR3 sequence: CASSLQGGNIQYF. The CDR3 DNA is TGTGCCAGCTCACTCCAAGGGGGAAACATTCAGTACTTC.

The rearrangement links TRBV4-1 to TRBJ2-1; perhaps TRBD1 as D (6 bases). The V gene lost 1 base and the J gene lost 10 bases, with 14 bases spanning the gap. Germline V gene lookup returns CDR1 MGHRA and CDR2 YSYEKL. The CDR3 is made up of 14 amino acids. CDR3 in amino acids: CASSQVGLGTEQFF. CDR3 bases: TGCGCCAGCAGCCAAGTGGGGCTGGGGACAGAGCAGTTCTTC.

This clone was counted once. The rearrangement uses TRBV4-2 and TRBJ1-2; maybe TRBD1 (6 bases). The CDR3 length is 14 residues. Trimming took off 2 bases at V and 2 bases at J, with 9 bases between the two ends. Germline V gene sequence: CDR1 LGHNA, CDR2 YNFKEQ. The CDR3 DNA reads as TGTGCCAGCAGCCAACAGGGGACCAACTATGGCTACACCTTC. Encoded protein: CASSQQGTNYGYTF.